Described below is a single TCR beta chain sequence and its context. Germline V gives CDR1 SNHLY, CDR2 FYNNEI. The CDR3 length is 14 residues. The V end was cut by 3 bases, the J end by 3 bases, with 10 bases between. Produced via immunoSEQ multiplex PCR; TCRdb's table is partial and in-frame only. The table records roughly 200,000 clones, about 88% of them present only once. This sample is part of a study of blood T cell repertoires in COVID-19. The sequenced material came from peripheral blood. This TCR came from a man between 18 and 29 years old with active or convalescent COVID-19. V and J are TRBV2 and TRBJ2-3; D is perhaps TRBD2 (6 bases). The CDR3 sequence: CASSDGRGTDTQYF. The DNA for the CDR3 is TGTGCCAGCAGTGACGGGAGAGGTACAGATACGCAGTATTTT.